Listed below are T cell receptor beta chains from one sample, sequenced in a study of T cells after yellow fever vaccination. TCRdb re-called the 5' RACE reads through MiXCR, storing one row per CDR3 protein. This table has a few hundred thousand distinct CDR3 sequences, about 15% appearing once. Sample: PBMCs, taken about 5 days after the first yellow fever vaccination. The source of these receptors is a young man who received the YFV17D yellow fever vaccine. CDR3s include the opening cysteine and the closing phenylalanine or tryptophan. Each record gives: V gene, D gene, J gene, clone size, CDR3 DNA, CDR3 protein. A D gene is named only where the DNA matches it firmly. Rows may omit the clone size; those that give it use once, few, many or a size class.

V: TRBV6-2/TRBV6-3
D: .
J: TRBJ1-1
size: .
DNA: TGTGCCAGCAAGACGTTGAACACTGAAGCTTTCTTT
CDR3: CASKTLNTEAFF

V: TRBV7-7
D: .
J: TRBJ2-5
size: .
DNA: TGTGCTAGCAGCTTGACGGCGGGGATGAAGACCCAGTACTTC
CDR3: CASSLTAGMKTQYF

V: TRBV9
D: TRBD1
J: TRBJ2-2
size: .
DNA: TGTGCCAGCAGCGCAGGGGGCTACACCGGGGAGCTGTTTTTT
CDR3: CASSAGGYTGELFF

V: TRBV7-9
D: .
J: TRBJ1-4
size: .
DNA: TGTGCCAGCAGCGGGTCGCCGGGCAGCCTTAACGAAAAACTGTTTTTT
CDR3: CASSGSPGSLNEKLFF

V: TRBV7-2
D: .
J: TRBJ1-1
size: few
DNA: TGTGCCAGCAGCTTAGGCCAAACGAACACTGAAGCTTTCTTT
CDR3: CASSLGQTNTEAFF

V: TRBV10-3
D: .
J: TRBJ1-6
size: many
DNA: TGTGCCATCAGTTCAGGGGACTCACCCCTCCACTTT
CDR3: CAISSGDSPLHF

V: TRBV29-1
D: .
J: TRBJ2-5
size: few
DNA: TGCAGCGCAAAAGCCCCCCCTCCTTACCAAGAGACCCAGTACTTC
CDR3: CSAKAPPPYQETQYF

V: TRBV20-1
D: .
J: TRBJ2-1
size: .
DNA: TGCAGTGCTTCGACTGGCCGTACATTCTACAATGAGCAGTTCTTC
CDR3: CSASTGRTFYNEQFF

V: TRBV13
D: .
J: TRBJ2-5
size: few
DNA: TGTGCCAGCAGCTTAGCATGGGTGTCAGAGACCCAGTACTTC
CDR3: CASSLAWVSETQYF

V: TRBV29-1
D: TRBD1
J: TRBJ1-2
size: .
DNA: TGCAGCGTTGGACAGGGGGGCGACTACACCTTC
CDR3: CSVGQGGDYTF

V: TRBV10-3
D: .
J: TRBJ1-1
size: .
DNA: TGTGCCATCGGGGAGCCAGGGAGGAACACTGAAGCTTTCTTT
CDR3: CAIGEPGRNTEAFF

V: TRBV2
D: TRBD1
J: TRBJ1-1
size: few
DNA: TGTGCCAGCAGGGACAGGGGCATGAACACTGAAGCTTTCTTT
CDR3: CASRDRGMNTEAFF

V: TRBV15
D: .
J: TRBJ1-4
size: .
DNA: TGTGCCACCAGCAGACAGACCCCGAATGAAAAACTGTTTTTT
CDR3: CATSRQTPNEKLFF

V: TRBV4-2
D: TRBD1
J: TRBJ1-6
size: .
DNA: TGTGCCAGCAGCCAAGTAAGCCCGACAGGGAGAGTGGGTTCACCCCTCCACTTT
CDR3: CASSQVSPTGRVGSPLHF

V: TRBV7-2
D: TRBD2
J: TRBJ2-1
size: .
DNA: TGTGCCAGCAGCTTAGTCGCGGGGGTTATATACAATGAGCAGTTCTTC
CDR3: CASSLVAGVIYNEQFF

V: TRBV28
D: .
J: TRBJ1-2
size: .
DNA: TGTGCCAGCAAAACCCCGGGGCCCCCTGGCTACACCTTC
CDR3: CASKTPGPPGYTF

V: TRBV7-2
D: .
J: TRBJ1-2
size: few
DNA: TGTGCCAGCAGCTTAGACAGCTCGACCAAAATCTATGGCTACACCTTC
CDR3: CASSLDSSTKIYGYTF

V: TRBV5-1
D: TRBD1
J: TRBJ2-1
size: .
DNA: TGCGCCAGCAGCCCCGGGACAGGGTGGAATGAGCAGTTCTTC
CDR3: CASSPGTGWNEQFF

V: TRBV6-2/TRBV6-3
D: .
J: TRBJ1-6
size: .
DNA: TGTGCCAGCAGTTACTTTCCGGCGCGGGATAATTCACCCCTCCACTTT
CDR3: CASSYFPARDNSPLHF

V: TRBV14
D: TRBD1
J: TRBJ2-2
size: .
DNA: TGTGCCAGCAGCCATCGACAGGGGGACACCGGGGAGCTGTTTTTT
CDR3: CASSHRQGDTGELFF

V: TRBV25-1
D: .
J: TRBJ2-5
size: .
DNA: TGTGCCAGCACTGGTTCCGGCGAGACCCAGTACTTC
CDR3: CASTGSGETQYF

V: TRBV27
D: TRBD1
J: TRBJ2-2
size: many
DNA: TGTGCCAGTCTCGGGGGGTCCGGGACAGGGCCCGAGGCCGGGGAGCTGTTTTTT
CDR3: CASLGGSGTGPEAGELFF

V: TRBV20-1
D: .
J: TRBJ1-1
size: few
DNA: TGCAGCGCGTTCCCCCCCGGGGGCAACTTACTGAACACTGAAGCTTTCTTT
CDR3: CSAFPPGGNLLNTEAFF